This T cell receptor (beta chain) is from a study of blood T cell repertoires in COVID-19. Study overall: T cells, B-cell-depleted T cells, or PBMCs provided the cDNA or gDNA that served as material.

The data were produced by immunoSEQ multiplex PCR, yet TCRdb's version contains in-frame clones alone and is incomplete. This sample has 95,000 to 120,000 clones, with around nine tenths found just once. The clonotype comes from a woman between 70 and 85 years old who had recovered from COVID-19. Sequences were obtained from peripheral blood.

The DNA of the CDR3 is TGTGCCAGCAGTTACTCAGGGACAGGGGGCGAGTATTTT. This translates into CASSYSGTGGEYF. The chain carries TRBV6-5 and TRBJ2-3; 12 bases line up with TRBD1. The CDR3 length is 13 residues. The ends lost 0 bases at V and 13 bases at J; junction bases unmatched: 2. CDR1 is MNHEY, CDR2 SVGAGI, per germline.